The 10 T cell receptor beta chains in this list originate from one sample, sequenced in a study of CD8 T cells in ankylosing spondylitis. MiXCR, run by TCRdb on the 5' RACE reads, gives a single entry per CDR3 protein. The table shows a few hundred thousand distinct CDR3 sequences, with 17% occurring only once. Their antigens are not known. Study outcomes and limitations: Made up of about eight highly homologous variants, a TCR beta motif appeared characteristic of ankylosing spondylitis blood.

The specimen was blood, either unsorted or a sorted T cell fraction (not recorded which). These receptors came from a male donor with ankylosing spondylitis.

The chain links TRBV20-1 to TRBJ1-2, with unresolved D. Trimming stripped 5 bases from V and 4 bases from J, with 8 bases between. The CDR3 length is 11 residues. Germline V gene lookup returns CDR1 DFQATT and CDR2 SNEGSKA (reference sequence). The CDR3: CSAWVAYGYTF. Here the CDR3 DNA reads TGCAGTGCTTGGGTAGCCTATGGCTACACCTTC.

This clonotype showed up just a few times. This sequence joins TRBV10-3 and TRBJ1-2; D gene ambiguous. Germline V gene sequence: CDR1 ENHRY, CDR2 SYGVKD. This CDR3 is 14 amino acids long. Trimming cost V 4 bases and J 4 bases, with 13 bases left between them. CDR3 DNA sequence: TGTGCCATCAGTGTAATGGAGGCTTCCTATGGCTACACCTTC. Its protein is CAISVMEASYGYTF.

In its sample, this clonotype was seen once. This chain joins TRBV6-2 or TRBV6-3 and TRBJ1-2; 8 bases align to TRBD1. CDR1 is MNHEY, CDR2 SVGEGT, per germline. CDR3 length: 14 amino acids. V lost 2 bases to trimming and J lost 4 bases; unmatched junction nucleotides: 3. This CDR3 reads CASSYPGQVYGYTF. In DNA form, the CDR3 reads TGTGCCAGCAGTTACCCGGGACAGGTCTATGGCTACACCTTC.

This chain joins TRBV10-3 and TRBJ2-5; weak D call: TRBD1 (5 bases). V was clipped by 10 bases and J by 4 bases, with 13 bases between them. Germline V lookup: CDR1 ENHRY, CDR2 SYGVKD. This CDR3 is 12 amino acids long. This chain's CDR3 is CASSGSVETQYF. CDR3 coding DNA: TGTGCCAGCTCAGGGTCGGTAGAGACCCAGTACTTC.

This clonotype was picked up a small number of times. The V call is TRBV12-3 or TRBV12-4, the J call TRBJ1-2, with no clear D. V lost 4 bases to trimming and J lost 8 bases, with 17 bases between them. The CDR3 covers 14 residues. The CDR3 loop reads CASSWSAQRRGYTF. DNA of the CDR3: TGTGCCAGCAGTTGGTCGGCTCAACGGAGGGGCTACACCTTC.

This clonotype appeared many times. This chain connects TRBV12-3 or TRBV12-4 to TRBJ2-6; the D is unclear. V was clipped by 5 bases and J by 0 bases, with 5 bases between them. The CDR3 is made up of 14 amino acids. CDR3 sequence: CASSLFSGANVLTF. The DNA for the CDR3 is TGTGCCAGCAGTCTCTTCTCTGGGGCCAACGTCCTGACTTTC.

The table lists this clonotype with a few counts. The chain joins TRBV29-1 to TRBJ1-1, with D maybe TRBD1 (5 bases). Deletions cut 5 bases from V and 11 bases from J, with 18 bases between. In germline, CDR1 is SQVTM, CDR2 ANQGSEA. This CDR3 has 12 amino acids. The CDR3, as DNA: TGCAGCGTTCGGCAGGGAGCGGCTCTGGCTTTCTTT. It encodes CSVRQGAALAFF.

This clonotype was found a few times. This chain uses TRBV4-1 with TRBJ2-3; the match to TRBD2 covers 15 bases. The germline V gene encodes CDR1 MGHRA and CDR2 YSYEKL. The J segment lost 3 bases and the V segment lost 4 bases, leaving 8 bases of the junction unmatched. The length of the CDR3 is 18 residues. CDR3 sequence: CASSPSGTSGRKTDTQYF. CDR3 coding DNA: TGCGCCAGCAGCCCCTCCGGGACTAGCGGGAGGAAAACAGATACGCAGTATTTT.

The table lists this clonotype with many counts. The genes are TRBV10-3 and TRBJ2-2, with D perhaps matching TRBD1 (7 bases). Trimming removed 10 bases at V and 1 base at J, with 19 bases between. From germline, CDR1 is ENHRY and CDR2 SYGVKD. The CDR3 covers 16 residues. The CDR3 region is CATNGRQGENTGELFF. Written as DNA, the CDR3 is TGTGCCACGAACGGGAGACAGGGCGAGAACACCGGGGAGCTGTTTTTT.

The chain carries TRBV12-3 or TRBV12-4 and TRBJ1-4; D unclear. V lost 2 bases to trimming and J lost 9 bases, with 7 bases between them. CDR3 length equals 12 residues. CDR3 amino acids: CASSLSGKKLFF. Written as DNA, the CDR3 is TGTGCCAGCAGTTTATCCGGGAAAAAACTGTTTTTT.